This T cell receptor beta chain comes out of a study of blood T cell repertoires in COVID-19. In the study overall: Samples of COVID-19 (acute and convalescent) were obtained from the United States, Italy and Spain. The analysed material was cDNA or gDNA that came from T cells, B-cell-depleted T cells, or PBMCs.

Trimming removed 2 bases from V and 5 bases from J, with 10 bases in between. CDR1 and CDR2 from the germline V gene are SGHNT and YYREEE (reference sequence). The CDR3 loop spans 13 amino acids. Seattle patients were enrolled while actively infected and followed longitudinally. How the authors handled the data: Amplified reference gene primers provided the basis for estimating nucleated cell counts. Here immunoSEQ multiplex PCR was the method, and the copy in TCRdb shows in-frame clones only, minus some. V, J and clone size were drawn from that table, and D and trimming were deduced from the DNA. This table holds 150,000 to 200,000 clones, around nine tenths found once.

V usage is TRBV5-4 and J usage is TRBJ1-2, with TRBD1 as a possible D gene (5 bases). What was sequenced was peripheral blood. This TCR was sampled from an elderly woman with COVID-19, enrolled during active disease. The CDR3 bases are TGTGCCAGCAGCTTTTGGGGACTATATGGCTACACCTTC. This sequence encodes CASSFWGLYGYTF. Full variable domain (missing parts from reference TRBV5-4 and TRBJ1-2): ETGVTQSPTHLIKTRGQQVTLRCSSQSGHNTVSWYQQALGQGPQFIFQYYREEENGRGNFPPRFSGLQFPNYSSELNVNALELDDSALYLCASSFWGLYGYTFGSGTRLTVV.